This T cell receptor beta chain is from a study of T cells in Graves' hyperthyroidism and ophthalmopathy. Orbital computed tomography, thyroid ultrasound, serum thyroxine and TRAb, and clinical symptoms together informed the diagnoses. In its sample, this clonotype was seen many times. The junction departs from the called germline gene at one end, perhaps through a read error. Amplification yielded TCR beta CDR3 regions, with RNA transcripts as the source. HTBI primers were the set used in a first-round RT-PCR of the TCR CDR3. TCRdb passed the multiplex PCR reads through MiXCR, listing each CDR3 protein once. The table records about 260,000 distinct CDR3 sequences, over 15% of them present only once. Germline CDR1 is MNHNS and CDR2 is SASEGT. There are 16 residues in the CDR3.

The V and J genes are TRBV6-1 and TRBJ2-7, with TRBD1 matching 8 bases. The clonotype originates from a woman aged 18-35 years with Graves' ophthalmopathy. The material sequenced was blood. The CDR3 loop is CASSPVFRDRSSEQYF. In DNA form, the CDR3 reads TGTGCCAGCAGTCCCGTTTTTCGGGACAGGTCCTCCGAGCAGTACTTC.